Shown below are 22 T cell receptor beta chains from a single sample sequenced in a study of blood T cell repertoires in COVID-19. Assay: immunoSEQ multiplex PCR; the TCRdb copy retains only in-frame clones and omits some. This table has some 13,000 clones, 86% appearing once. Sequenced: peripheral blood. These receptors were taken from a man aged 80 or over with acute or convalescent COVID-19.

J is TRBJ1-2 and V is TRBV19; D remains unclear. The CDR3 extends over 14 amino acids. CDR1 and CDR2 (germline): LNHDA, SQIVND (reference sequence). Trimming took 3 bases from V and 7 from J, leaving 15 bases between them. The CDR3 protein is CASSMSTDTSGYTF. The CDR3 DNA reads TGTGCCAGTAGTATGAGCACTGATACGAGTGGCTACACCTTC.

The chain carries TRBV5-6 and TRBJ2-7; D remains ambiguous. CDR1 and CDR2 (germline): SGHDT, YYEEEE. The CDR3 loop spans 17 amino acids. V shed 4 bases and J shed 7 bases, with 27 bases lying between them. This CDR3 reads CASSPPSWQTSSREQYF. The CDR3 DNA is TGTGCCAGCAGCCCTCCCTCATGGCAGACAAGCAGCAGGGAGCAGTACTTC.

This chain links TRBV7-6 with TRBJ2-5; 8 bases are a match to TRBD2. CDR1 and CDR2 (germline): SGHVS, FNYEAQ. This CDR3 is built from 20 residues. Trimming removed 0 bases from V and 5 bases from J; junction bases left unmatched: 20. CDR3 residues: CASSLAARGGLALERETQYF. The DNA of the CDR3 is TGTGCCAGCAGCTTAGCGGCTCGGGGGGGTTTGGCATTAGAGAGGGAGACCCAGTACTTC.

The chain employs TRBV7-6 and TRBJ1-1; TRBD1 matches at 7 bases. Germline V lookup: CDR1 SGHVS, CDR2 FNYEAQ. This CDR3 spans 17 amino acids. V lost 1 base and J lost 0; bases outside the gene matches: 8. The CDR3, as DNA: TGTGCCAGCAGCTTAGTAACCCGACAGGGCCTGAACACTGAAGCTTTCTTT. Its translation is CASSLVTRQGLNTEAFF.

The chain is built from TRBV11-2 and TRBJ2-3; 7 nucleotides agree with TRBD2. The germline V gene encodes CDR1 SGHAT and CDR2 FQNNGV. Trimming took 5 bases from V and 3 from J; bases not matched to a gene: 14. The CDR3 loop spans 17 amino acids. This chain's CDR3 is CASSRSSGAENTDTQYF. The CDR3 DNA sequence: TGTGCCAGCAGCAGGTCAAGCGGGGCGGAAAATACAGATACGCAGTATTTT.

The V and J genes are TRBV4-1 and TRBJ2-1; the D gene is possibly TRBD2 (7 bases). Germline CDR1 MGHRA, CDR2 YSYEKL. Trimming removed 0 bases at V and 8 bases at J, with 14 bases between. The CDR3 has 15 amino acids. This chain's CDR3 is CASSQDRSGGDEQFF. CDR3 sequence (DNA): TGCGCCAGCAGCCAAGATCGGTCGGGGGGCGATGAGCAGTTCTTC.

This CDR3 reads CSASDPSGSGNEQFF. For the CDR3, the DNA is TGCAGTGCTAGTGACCCTAGCGGGAGCGGCAATGAGCAGTTCTTC. The gene calls are TRBV20-1 and TRBJ2-1, with TRBD2 matching 10 bases. Losses at the gene ends were 3 bases for V and 6 bases for J; bases not matched to a gene: 8. The CDR3 runs to 15 residues. Germline lookup yields CDR1 DFQATT and CDR2 SNEGSKA (reference sequence).

This rearrangement joins TRBV18 to TRBJ1-4; a weak D match, TRBD1 (5 bases). The CDR3 spans 16 residues. The germline gives CDR1 KGHSH, CDR2 LQKENI. V was trimmed by 4 bases and J by 3 bases, leaving 15 bases between them. CDR3: CASSRLTARPNEKLFF. Here the CDR3 DNA reads TGTGCCAGCTCACGGCTGACAGCTCGGCCTAATGAAAAACTGTTTTTT.

The chain has TRBV7-3 and TRBJ1-1; D uncertain. The CDR3 length is 14 residues. The germline CDR1 and CDR2 sequences are SGHTA and FQGTGA. Deletions cut 1 base from V and 3 bases from J, with 9 bases between. CDR3 DNA sequence: TGTGCCAGCAGCTTAAAGCCGGGGTACACTGAAGCTTTCTTT. Its translation is CASSLKPGYTEAFF.

This chain joins TRBV7-2 and TRBJ2-7; 11 nucleotides agree with TRBD1. Looked up from germline, CDR1 is SGHTA and CDR2 is FQGNSA. V shed 4 bases, J shed 6 bases, and the junction held 11 bases outside the gene matches. The CDR3 runs 16 residues. The CDR3 here is CASSSNPGTGGFEQYF. Written as DNA, the CDR3 is TGTGCCAGCAGCTCAAACCCCGGGACAGGGGGATTCGAGCAGTACTTC. The whole variable domain, remainder taken from reference TRBV7-2 and TRBJ2-7, is GAGVSQSPSNKVTEKGKDVELRCDPISGHTALYWYRQSLGQGLEFLIYFQGNSAPDKSGLPSDRFSAERTGGSVSTLTIQRTQQEDSAVYLCASSSNPGTGGFEQYFGPGTRLTVT.

CDR3 nucleotide sequence: TGTGCCAGCAGTCGTCGCGGGGAAGGGGCACCCCTCCACTTT. Encoded protein: CASSRRGEGAPLHF. V and J are TRBV5-8 and TRBJ1-6; the D gene is possibly TRBD1 (5 bases). CDR3 size: 14 residues. Trimming removed 5 bases at V and 11 bases at J, with 17 bases between. CDR1 is SGHTS and CDR2 is YDEGEE in the germline V gene.

The V and J genes are TRBV5-4 and TRBJ2-5, with D possibly matching TRBD2 (5 bases). Trimming took off 4 bases at V and 0 bases at J, with 13 bases between the two ends. The CDR3 length is 15 residues. Germline V gives CDR1 SGHNT, CDR2 YYREEE (reference sequence). CDR3 region: CASSPPGSYQETQYF. The CDR3 nucleotides are TGTGCCAGCAGCCCGCCGGGGTCGTACCAAGAGACCCAGTACTTC.

The V gene is TRBV9, the J gene TRBJ2-2; D call uncertain. Germline V lookup: CDR1 SGDLS, CDR2 YYNGEE. There are 16 residues in the CDR3. V was trimmed by 0 bases and J by 1 base, leaving 10 bases between them. The CDR3: CASSVAPPGNTGELFF. The CDR3 DNA is TGTGCCAGCAGCGTAGCACCACCCGGGAACACCGGGGAGCTGTTTTTT.

V is TRBV5-1 and J is TRBJ2-1; TRBD2 aligns across 10 bases. Germline loops: CDR1 SGHRS, CDR2 YFSETQ. The CDR3 is made up of 15 amino acids. The junction had 1 base not matched to a gene; V was cut back by 1 base and J by 3 bases. This CDR3 reads CASSLTSGIYNEQFF. The CDR3 coding sequence is TGCGCCAGCAGCTTGACTAGCGGGATCTACAATGAGCAGTTCTTC. Filled out from reference TRBV5-1 and TRBJ2-1, the complete variable domain reads KAGVTQTPRYLIKTRGQQVTLSCSPISGHRSVSWYQQTPGQGLQFLFEYFSETQRNKGNFPGRFSGRQFSNSRSEMNVSTLELGDSALYLCASSLTSGIYNEQFFGPGTRLTVL.

The chain is built from TRBV6-5 and TRBJ2-1, with D perhaps TRBD2 (6 bases). This CDR3 is built from 15 residues. Germline-derived CDR1 and CDR2 are MNHEY and SVGAGI. The V gene lost 6 bases and the J gene lost 6 bases, with 18 bases spanning the gap. DNA of the CDR3: TGTGCCAGCAGACCCCTCGAAAGGAGGGGCAATGAGCAGTTCTTC. Protein: CASRPLERRGNEQFF.

The V and J genes are TRBV24-1 and TRBJ1-2; D is perhaps TRBD1 (6 bases). Germline CDR1 is KGHDR and CDR2 is SFDVKD. Trimming cost V 6 bases and J 3 bases, with 22 bases left between them. The CDR3 has 17 residues. The CDR3 protein is CATSSFGGAGGDYGYTF. CDR3 DNA sequence: TGTGCCACCAGTTCTTTCGGGGGGGCCGGAGGCGACTATGGCTACACCTTC.

This rearrangement joins TRBV6-5 to TRBJ2-7; a weak D match, TRBD1 (5 bases). CDR1 MNHEY and CDR2 SVGAGI come from the germline V gene. Trimming shortened V by 0 bases and J by 5 bases, and 14 bases separated the two germline ends. The CDR3 has 15 residues. CDR3 in DNA: TGTGCCAGCAGTTACTCGAAACAGGCCGCTCACGAGCAGTACTTC. Translated, it gives CASSYSKQAAHEQYF.

The chain links TRBV11-2 to TRBJ2-2; D ambiguous. The CDR3 is 14 residues long. V was clipped by 6 bases and J by 1 base, with 9 bases between them. Per the germline V gene, CDR1 is SGHAT and CDR2 is FQNNGV. The DNA for the CDR3 is TGTGCCAGCAGATCGCGGAGGAACACCGGGGAGCTGTTTTTT. Protein: CASRSRRNTGELFF.

The rearrangement uses TRBV6-6 and TRBJ2-3; 9 positions match TRBD2. There are 14 residues in the CDR3. Losses at the gene ends were 7 bases for V and 2 bases for J; bases not matched to a gene: 4. The germline CDR1 and CDR2 sequences are MNHNY and SVGAGI (reference sequence). For the CDR3, the DNA is TGTGCCAGCAAAAGCGGGGGGCCCACAGATACGCAGTATTTT. The encoded protein is CASKSGGPTDTQYF.

The J gene is TRBJ1-3, the V gene TRBV10-2, with 8 nucleotides matching TRBD1. CDR1 WSHSY and CDR2 SAAADI come from the germline V gene. The CDR3 sequence is 14 residues long. Trimming took 7 bases from V and 3 from J; bases not matched to a gene: 5. CDR3 in amino acids: CASTRGQDGNTIYF. The DNA for the CDR3 is TGCGCCAGCACTAGGGGACAGGATGGAAACACCATATATTTT.

The chain links TRBV12-3 or TRBV12-4 to TRBJ1-4; D is ambiguous. The CDR3 is made up of 13 amino acids. The germline V and J ends were trimmed by 2 bases and 7 bases, with 8 bases remaining between them. The CDR3 DNA is TGTGCCAGCAGTTTATTTGGGCCTGAAAAACTGTTTTTT. This sequence encodes CASSLFGPEKLFF.

The chain couples TRBV15 to TRBJ2-4; 13 bases fit TRBD2. Germline-derived CDR1 and CDR2 are LNHNV and YYDKDF (reference sequence). The length of the CDR3 is 17 residues. V was pared by 4 bases and J by 4 bases, with 7 bases of the junction left unmatched. Written as DNA, the CDR3 is TGTGCCACCAGCAACAGACTAGCGGGAGGAAATAAAAACATTCAGTACTTC. Encoded protein: CATSNRLAGGNKNIQYF.